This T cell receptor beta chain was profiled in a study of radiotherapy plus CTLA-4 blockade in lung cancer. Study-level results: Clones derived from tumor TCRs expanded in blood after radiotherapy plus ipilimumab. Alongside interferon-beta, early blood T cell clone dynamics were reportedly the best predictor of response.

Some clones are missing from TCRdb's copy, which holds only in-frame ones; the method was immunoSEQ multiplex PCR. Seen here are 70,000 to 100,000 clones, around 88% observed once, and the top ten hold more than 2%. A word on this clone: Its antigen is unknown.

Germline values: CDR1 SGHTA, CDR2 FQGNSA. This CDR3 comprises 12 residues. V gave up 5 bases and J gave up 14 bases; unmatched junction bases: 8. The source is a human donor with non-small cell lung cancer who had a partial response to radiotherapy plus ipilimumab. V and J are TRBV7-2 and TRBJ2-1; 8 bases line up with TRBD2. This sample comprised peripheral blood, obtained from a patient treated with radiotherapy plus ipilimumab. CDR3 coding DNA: TGTGCCAGCAGCCCACCGGGGGGGCGGGAGTTCTTC. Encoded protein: CASSPPGGREFF.